These 10 T cell receptor beta chains were all obtained from the same sample, sequenced in a study of shared clonotypes between healthy human individuals. The assay was immunoSEQ multiplex PCR, and TCRdb's table has in-frame clones only and misses some. The profile shows more than 2,000,000 clones, around nine tenths of them singletons. Sample: naive CD4+ T cells sorted from blood. Sample subset: CD45RA+ positively selected. These receptors came from a man aged 18 to 29 in good health.

V and J are TRBV5-4 and TRBJ2-4; D perhaps matches TRBD2 (6 bases). CDR1 SGHNT and CDR2 YYREEE come from the germline V gene (reference sequence). This CDR3 region has 15 residues. V lost 2 bases and J lost 1, with 10 bases in between. The CDR3 loop is CASSFGGRAKNIQYF. In DNA, the CDR3 is TGTGCCAGCAGCTTCGGAGGGCGGGCCAAAAACATTCAGTACTTC. The full variable domain, completed using reference TRBV5-4 and TRBJ2-4, is ETGVTQSPTHLIKTRGQQVTLRCSSQSGHNTVSWYQQALGQGPQFIFQYYREEENGRGNFPPRFSGLQFPNYSSELNVNALELDDSALYLCASSFGGRAKNIQYFGAGTRLSVL.

The chain joins TRBV2 to TRBJ1-1, with a weak D call TRBD1 (5 bases). The germline V and J ends were trimmed by 7 bases and 1 base, with 10 bases remaining between them. The germline gives CDR1 SNHLY, CDR2 FYNNEI. CDR3 length equals 13 residues. CDR3 loop: CASIVRGNTEAFF. Written as DNA, the CDR3 is TGTGCCAGCATAGTAAGGGGGAACACTGAAGCTTTCTTT.

With respect to this clone: Other DNA sequences in the sample encode the same CDR3. CDR3 nucleotide sequence: TGTGCCAGCTCACCACGGGAAGGAGAAAAACTGTTTTTT. Translation: CASSPREGEKLFF. This chain uses TRBV18 with TRBJ1-4; D gene uncertain. The CDR3 spans 13 residues. Germline V gene data show CDR1 as KGHSH and CDR2 as LQKENI. With 1 base removed from V and 8 bases from J, the gap between germline ends came to 8 bases.

The chain combines TRBV30 with TRBJ1-2; 8 bases agree with TRBD1. Germline values: CDR1 GTSNPN, CDR2 SVGIG (reference sequence). J gave up 6 bases and V 0 bases, and 3 bases lay outside the gene matches. This CDR3 comprises 13 residues. This CDR3 reads CAWSVHRGDGYTF. Written as DNA, the CDR3 is TGTGCCTGGAGTGTACACAGGGGGGATGGCTACACCTTC.

V and J are TRBV19 and TRBJ1-2, with D possibly matching TRBD1 (6 bases). The CDR3 covers 16 residues. Germline V gene lookup returns CDR1 LNHDA and CDR2 SQIVND (reference sequence). Trimming took 4 bases from V and 6 from J, leaving 21 bases between them. The CDR3 sequence is CASSTLLGAPRNGYTF. In DNA form, the CDR3 reads TGTGCCAGTAGTACCCTCTTGGGGGCGCCAAGGAATGGCTACACCTTC.

The genes are TRBV29-1 and TRBJ1-3; the match to TRBD1 covers 7 bases. From germline, CDR1 is SQVTM and CDR2 ANQGSEA. The CDR3 covers 13 residues. V shed 3 bases, J shed 4 bases, and the junction held 3 bases outside the gene matches. The CDR3 region is CSVDTGVGNTIYF. DNA of the CDR3: TGCAGCGTTGATACAGGGGTCGGAAACACCATATATTTT. Based on the CDR3 plus reference TRBV29-1 and TRBJ1-3, the full variable domain is SAVISQKPSRDICQRGTSLTIQCQVDSQVTMMFWYRQQPGQSLTLIATANQGSEATYESGFVIDKFPISRPNLTFSTLTVSNMSPEDSSIYLCSVDTGVGNTIYFGEGSWLTVV.

This chain uses TRBV29-1 with TRBJ1-1; 7 positions agree with TRBD1. The CDR3 sequence is 15 residues long. J lost 0 bases, V lost 4 bases, and 8 bases had no gene match. The germline CDR1 and CDR2 sequences are SQVTM and ANQGSEA. The CDR3 protein is CSVGASGGMNTEAFF. The CDR3 DNA sequence: TGCAGCGTTGGAGCGTCAGGGGGTATGAACACTGAAGCTTTCTTT.

This chain joins TRBV7-6 and TRBJ2-7; D might be TRBD1 or TRBD2, each matching 5 bases. Trimming cost V 2 bases and J 6 bases, with 20 bases left between them. Germline assignment: CDR1 SGHVS and CDR2 FNYEAQ. The CDR3 spans 16 residues. DNA for the CDR3: TGTGCCAGCAGCTTAAACTCTGGGACCGCTCCGGGCGAGCAGTACTTC. It codes for CASSLNSGTAPGEQYF.

This chain links TRBV5-6 with TRBJ1-3; D uncertain. Germline CDR1 and CDR2: SGHDT and YYEEEE. V lost 2 bases to trimming and J lost 0 bases, with 6 bases between them. This CDR3 is built from 14 residues. The CDR3 loop reads CASSFQTSGNTIYF. In DNA, the CDR3 is TGTGCCAGCAGCTTCCAGACCTCTGGAAACACCATATATTTT.

The rearrangement links TRBV5-4 to TRBJ2-7; D is tentatively TRBD1 or TRBD2 (5 bases each). The CDR3 consists of 13 residues. CDR1 and CDR2 from the germline V gene are SGHNT and YYREEE (reference sequence). The V end was cut by 3 bases, the J end by 4 bases, with 11 bases between. CDR3: CASSWDVDYEQYF. The CDR3 region has the DNA TGTGCCAGCAGCTGGGACGTTGATTACGAGCAGTACTTC.